These 8 T cell receptor beta chains were all obtained from the same sample, sequenced in a study of identical twins. TCRdb independently ran MiXCR on the 5' RACE reads; one entry per CDR3 protein. Of a few hundred thousand distinct CDR3 sequences listed, about 8.5% are singletons. The sample also formed part of further work on yellow fever vaccine responses in identical twins.

Sequenced sample: CD8+ T cells sorted from blood. These receptors were obtained from a woman aged 18-29 years in good health.

The chain links TRBV5-6 to TRBJ2-1; either TRBD1 or TRBD2 may fit D (5 bases each). The V gene's germline CDR1 is SGHDT and CDR2 YYEEEE. This CDR3 region has 11 residues. Deletions cut 7 bases from V and 9 bases from J, with 11 bases between. In DNA form, the CDR3 reads TGTGCCAGCTCCGAGAGGGGTGAGCAGTTCTTC. This sequence encodes CASSERGEQFF. Using reference TRBV5-6 and TRBJ2-1 for the parts outside the CDR3, the full variable domain is DAGVTQSPTHLIKTRGQQVTLRCSPKSGHDTVSWYQQALGQGPQFIFQYYEEEERQRGNFPDRFSGHQFPNYSSELNVNALLLGDSALYLCASSERGEQFFGPGTRLTVL.

The V call is TRBV6-2 or TRBV6-3, the J call TRBJ2-1, with a tentative D call TRBD2 (6 bases). This CDR3 is built from 15 residues. Germline lookup yields CDR1 MNHEY and CDR2 SVGEGT. With 4 bases removed from V and 0 bases from J, the gap between germline ends came to 10 bases. The CDR3 nucleotides read TGTGCCAGCAGTTTACCGACTAGCTCCTACAATGAGCAGTTCTTC. Its translation is CASSLPTSSYNEQFF.

This clonotype was detected only a few times. The CDR3 protein is CASSLRDRGKETQYF. DNA of the CDR3: TGTGCCAGCAGCTTAAGAGACAGGGGAAAAGAGACCCAGTACTTC. This sequence joins TRBV7-2 and TRBJ2-5; 8 nucleotides agree with TRBD1. The germline CDR1 and CDR2 sequences are SGHTA and FQGNSA. J lost 3 bases, V lost 2 bases, and 5 bases had no gene match. This CDR3 region has 15 residues.

This clonotype was counted a few times. This rearrangement joins TRBV6-2 or TRBV6-3 to TRBJ1-1, with 7 nucleotides matching TRBD1. V lost 6 bases and J lost 3; bases outside the gene matches: 7. The germline gives CDR1 MNHEY, CDR2 SVGEGT. The CDR3 covers 14 residues. The CDR3 DNA reads as TGTGCCAGCAGGGTTGTCCAGGGGGACACTGAAGCTTTCTTT. This codes for CASRVVQGDTEAFF.

This clonotype was detected a few times. The genes are TRBV27 and TRBJ1-1; D call uncertain. The CDR3 runs to 13 residues. The V and J ends lost 5 bases and 1 base respectively, with 8 bases between them. Germline CDR1 and CDR2: MNHEY and SMNVEV (reference sequence). The CDR3 loop is CASSIGPNTEAFF. Written as DNA, the CDR3 is TGTGCCAGCAGTATAGGACCGAACACTGAAGCTTTCTTT.

The table lists this clonotype with many counts. The chain joins TRBV20-1 to TRBJ2-4, with 11 positions matching TRBD2. The CDR3 contains 15 residues. Germline-derived CDR1 and CDR2 are DFQATT and SNEGSKA (reference sequence). V shed 0 bases, J shed 8 bases, and the junction held 6 bases outside the gene matches. DNA of the CDR3: TGCAGTGCTAGAGATGTAGCGGGGGGGCTGGACATTCAGTACTTC. Its protein is CSARDVAGGLDIQYF.

This clonotype was observed a few times. The rearrangement uses TRBV5-1 and TRBJ2-4; D ambiguous. Trimming shortened V by 5 bases and J by 0 bases, and 18 bases separated the two germline ends. The CDR3 sequence is 17 residues long. The germline V gene has CDR1 SGHRS and CDR2 YFSETQ. This CDR3 is CASRPSNTVLAKNIQYF. Written as DNA, the CDR3 is TGCGCCAGCAGACCGTCTAACACAGTCCTAGCCAAAAACATTCAGTACTTC.

The V gene is TRBV27, the J gene TRBJ2-5; no definite D call. CDR3 length: 16 amino acids. Germline loops: CDR1 MNHEY, CDR2 SMNVEV (reference sequence). Trimming removed 5 bases from V and 5 bases from J, with 21 bases in between. CDR3 coding DNA: TGTGCCAGCAGTCCAAGTGGTCGGTATCAAATGGAGACCCAGTACTTC. It specifies CASSPSGRYQMETQYF.